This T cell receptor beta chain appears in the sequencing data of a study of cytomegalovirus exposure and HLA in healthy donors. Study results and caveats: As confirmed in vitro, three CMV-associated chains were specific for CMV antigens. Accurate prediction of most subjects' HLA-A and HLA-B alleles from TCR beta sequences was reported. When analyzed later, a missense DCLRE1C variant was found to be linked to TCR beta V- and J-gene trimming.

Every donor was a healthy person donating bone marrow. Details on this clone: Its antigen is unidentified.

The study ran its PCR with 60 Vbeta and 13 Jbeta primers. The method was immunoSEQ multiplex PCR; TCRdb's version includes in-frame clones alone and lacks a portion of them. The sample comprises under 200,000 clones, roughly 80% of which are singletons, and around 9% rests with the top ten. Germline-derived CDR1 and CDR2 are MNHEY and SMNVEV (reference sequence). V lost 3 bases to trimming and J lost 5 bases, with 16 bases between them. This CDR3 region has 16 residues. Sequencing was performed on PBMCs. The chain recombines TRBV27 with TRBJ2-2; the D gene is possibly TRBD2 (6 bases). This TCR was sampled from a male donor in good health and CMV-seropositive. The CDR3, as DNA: TGTGCCAGCAGTTTTCGGGGGAGGTCCATAACCGGGGAGCTGTTTTTT. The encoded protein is CASSFRGRSITGELFF.